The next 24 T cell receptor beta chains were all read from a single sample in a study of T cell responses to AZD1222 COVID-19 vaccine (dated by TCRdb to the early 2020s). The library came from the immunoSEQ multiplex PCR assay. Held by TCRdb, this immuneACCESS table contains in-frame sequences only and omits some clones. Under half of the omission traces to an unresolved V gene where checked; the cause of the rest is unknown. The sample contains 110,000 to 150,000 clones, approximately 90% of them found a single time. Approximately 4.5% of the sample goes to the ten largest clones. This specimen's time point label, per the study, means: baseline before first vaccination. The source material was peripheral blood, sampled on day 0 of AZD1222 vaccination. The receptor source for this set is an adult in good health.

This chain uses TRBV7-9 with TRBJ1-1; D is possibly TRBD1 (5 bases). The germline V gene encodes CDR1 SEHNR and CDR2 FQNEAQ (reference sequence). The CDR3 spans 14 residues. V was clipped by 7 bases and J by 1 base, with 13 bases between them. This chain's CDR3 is CASNDRGGNTEAFF. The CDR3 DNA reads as TGTGCCAGCAATGACCGGGGCGGGAACACTGAAGCTTTCTTT.

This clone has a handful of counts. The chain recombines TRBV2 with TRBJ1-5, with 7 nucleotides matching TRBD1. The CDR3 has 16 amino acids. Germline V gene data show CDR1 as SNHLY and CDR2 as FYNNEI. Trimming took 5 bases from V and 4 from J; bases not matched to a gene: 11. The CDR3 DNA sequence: TGTGCCAGCAGTCCTCCAGGGCCAGGGGGAAATCAGCCCCAGCATTTT. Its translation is CASSPPGPGGNQPQHF. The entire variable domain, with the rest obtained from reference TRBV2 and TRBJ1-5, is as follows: EPEVTQTPSHQVTQMGQEVILRCVPISNHLYFYWYRQILGQKVEFLVSFYNNEISEKSEIFDDQFSVERPDGSNFTLKIRSTKLEDSAMYFCASSPPGPGGNQPQHFGDGTRLSIL.

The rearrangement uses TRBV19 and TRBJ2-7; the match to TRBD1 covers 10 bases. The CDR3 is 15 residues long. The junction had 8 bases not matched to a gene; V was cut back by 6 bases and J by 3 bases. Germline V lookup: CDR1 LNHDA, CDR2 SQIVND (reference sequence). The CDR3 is CASRGGQGPFYEQYF. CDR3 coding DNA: TGTGCCAGTAGGGGGGGACAGGGGCCCTTCTACGAGCAGTACTTC.

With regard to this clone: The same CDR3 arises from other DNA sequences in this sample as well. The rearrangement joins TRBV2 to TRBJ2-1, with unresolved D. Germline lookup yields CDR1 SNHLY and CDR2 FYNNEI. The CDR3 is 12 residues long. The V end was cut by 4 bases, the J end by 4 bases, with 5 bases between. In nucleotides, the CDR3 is TGTGCCAGCAGTGTAACGTACAATGAGCAGTTCTTC. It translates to CASSVTYNEQFF.

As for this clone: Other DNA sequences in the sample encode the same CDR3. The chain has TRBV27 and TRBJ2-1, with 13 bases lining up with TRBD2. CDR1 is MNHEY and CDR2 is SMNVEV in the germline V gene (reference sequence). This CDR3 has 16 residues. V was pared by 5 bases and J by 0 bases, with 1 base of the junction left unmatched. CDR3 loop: CASSRTSGSSYNEQFF. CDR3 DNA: TGTGCCAGCAGTCGGACTAGCGGGAGCTCCTACAATGAGCAGTTCTTC.

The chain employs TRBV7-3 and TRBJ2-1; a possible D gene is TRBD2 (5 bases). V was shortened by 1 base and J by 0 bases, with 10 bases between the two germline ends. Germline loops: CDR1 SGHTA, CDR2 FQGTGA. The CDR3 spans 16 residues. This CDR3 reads CASSLKIASSYNEQFF. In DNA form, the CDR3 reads TGTGCCAGCAGCTTAAAGATAGCGAGCTCCTACAATGAGCAGTTCTTC.

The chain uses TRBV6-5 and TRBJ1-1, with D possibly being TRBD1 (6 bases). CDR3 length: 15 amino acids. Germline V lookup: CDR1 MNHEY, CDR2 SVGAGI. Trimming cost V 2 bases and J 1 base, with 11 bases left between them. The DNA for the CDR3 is TGTGCCAGCAGTTACACACTGGGACAGAACACTGAAGCTTTCTTT. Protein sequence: CASSYTLGQNTEAFF.

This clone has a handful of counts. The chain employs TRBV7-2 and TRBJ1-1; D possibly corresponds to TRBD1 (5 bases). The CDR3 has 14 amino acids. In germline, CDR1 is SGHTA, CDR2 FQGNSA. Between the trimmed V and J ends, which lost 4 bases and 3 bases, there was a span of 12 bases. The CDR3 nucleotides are TGTGCCAGCAGCTCAACAGGCCGTCACACTGAAGCTTTCTTT. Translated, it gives CASSSTGRHTEAFF.

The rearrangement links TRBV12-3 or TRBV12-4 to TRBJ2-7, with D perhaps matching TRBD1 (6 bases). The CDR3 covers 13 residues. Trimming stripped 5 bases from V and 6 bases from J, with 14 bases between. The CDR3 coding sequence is TGTGCCAGCAGTAAAGAGACAGGTGGCGAGCAGTACTTC. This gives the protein CASSKETGGEQYF.

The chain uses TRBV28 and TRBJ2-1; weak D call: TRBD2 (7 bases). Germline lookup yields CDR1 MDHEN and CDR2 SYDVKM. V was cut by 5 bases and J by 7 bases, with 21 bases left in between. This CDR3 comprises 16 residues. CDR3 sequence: CASSPQTSRRGNEQFF. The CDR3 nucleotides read TGTGCCAGCAGTCCTCAGACTAGCCGGAGGGGGAATGAGCAGTTCTTC.

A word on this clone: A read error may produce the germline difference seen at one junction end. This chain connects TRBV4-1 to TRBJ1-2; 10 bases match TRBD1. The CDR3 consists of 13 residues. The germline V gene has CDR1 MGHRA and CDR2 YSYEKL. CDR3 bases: TGCGCCAGCAGCCTAACCCGGGACAGGGGTAATATGTTC. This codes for CASSLTRDRGNMF.

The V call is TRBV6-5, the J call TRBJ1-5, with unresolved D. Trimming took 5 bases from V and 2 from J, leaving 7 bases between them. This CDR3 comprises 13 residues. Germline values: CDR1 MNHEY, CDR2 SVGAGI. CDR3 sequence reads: CASSSSRNQPQHF. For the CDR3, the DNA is TGTGCCAGCAGTAGTTCTCGCAATCAGCCCCAGCATTTT.

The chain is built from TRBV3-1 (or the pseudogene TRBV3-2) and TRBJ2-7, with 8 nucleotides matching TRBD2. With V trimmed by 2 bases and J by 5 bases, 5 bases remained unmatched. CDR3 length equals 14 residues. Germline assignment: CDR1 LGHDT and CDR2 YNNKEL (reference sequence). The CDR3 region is CASSQFTAGDEQYF. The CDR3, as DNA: TGTGCCAGCAGCCAATTTACAGCGGGGGACGAGCAGTACTTC.

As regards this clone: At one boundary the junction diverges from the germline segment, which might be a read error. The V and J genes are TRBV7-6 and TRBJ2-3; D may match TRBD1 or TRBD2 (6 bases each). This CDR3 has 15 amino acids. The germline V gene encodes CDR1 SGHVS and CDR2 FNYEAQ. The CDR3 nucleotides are TGTGCCAGCAGCAATAGTGGCGGGGAGACAGGTACGCAGTATTTT. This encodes CASSNSGGETGTQYF.

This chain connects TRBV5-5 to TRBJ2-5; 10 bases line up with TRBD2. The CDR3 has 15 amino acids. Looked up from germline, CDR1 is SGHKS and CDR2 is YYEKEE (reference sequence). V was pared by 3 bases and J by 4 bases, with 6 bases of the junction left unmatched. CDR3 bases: TGTGCCAGCAGCTACCAGCGGGGGGGCAGAGAGACCCAGTACTTC. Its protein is CASSYQRGGRETQYF. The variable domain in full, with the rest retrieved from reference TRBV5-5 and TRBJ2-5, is DAGVTQSPTHLIKTRGQQVTLRCSPISGHKSVSWYQQVLGQGPQFIFQYYEKEERGRGNFPDRFSARQFPNYSSELNVNALLLGDSALYLCASSYQRGGRETQYFGPGTRLLVL.

CDR3 nucleotide sequence: TGTGCCAGCTCGAGGCTATTGCTAGCCAAAAACATTCAGTACTTC. Translation: CASSRLLLAKNIQYF. This chain joins TRBV2 and TRBJ2-4; D not resolved. The germline V gene has CDR1 SNHLY and CDR2 FYNNEI. Deletions cut 8 bases from V and 0 bases from J, with 14 bases between. CDR3 length equals 15 residues.

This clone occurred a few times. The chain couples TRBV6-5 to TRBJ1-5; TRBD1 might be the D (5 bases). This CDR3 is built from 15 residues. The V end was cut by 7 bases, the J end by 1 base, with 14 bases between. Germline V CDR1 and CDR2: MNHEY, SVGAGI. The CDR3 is CASIRDGGSNQPQHF. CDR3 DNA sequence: TGTGCCAGCATCAGAGATGGGGGAAGCAATCAGCCCCAGCATTTT.

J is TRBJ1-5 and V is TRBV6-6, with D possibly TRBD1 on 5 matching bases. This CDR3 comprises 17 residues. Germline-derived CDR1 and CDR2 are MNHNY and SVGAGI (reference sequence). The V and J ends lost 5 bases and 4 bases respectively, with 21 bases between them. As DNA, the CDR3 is TGTGCCAGCAGTCTTCTCACGCCGGGGGGAGGGAATCAGCCCCAGCATTTT. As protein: CASSLLTPGGGNQPQHF.

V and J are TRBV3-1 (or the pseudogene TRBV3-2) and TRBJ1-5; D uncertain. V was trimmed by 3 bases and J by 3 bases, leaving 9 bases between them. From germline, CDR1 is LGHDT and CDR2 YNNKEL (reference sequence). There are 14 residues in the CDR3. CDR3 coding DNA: TGTGCCAGCAGCCACTGGCCCGACAATCAGCCCCAGCATTTT. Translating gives CASSHWPDNQPQHF.

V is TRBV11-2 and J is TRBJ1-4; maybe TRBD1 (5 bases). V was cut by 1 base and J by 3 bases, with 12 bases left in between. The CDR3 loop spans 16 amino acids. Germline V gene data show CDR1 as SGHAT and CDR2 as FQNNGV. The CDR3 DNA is TGTGCCAGCAGCTTAGGGTCGGGGGGTGCTAATGAAAAACTGTTTTTT. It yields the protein CASSLGSGGANEKLFF.

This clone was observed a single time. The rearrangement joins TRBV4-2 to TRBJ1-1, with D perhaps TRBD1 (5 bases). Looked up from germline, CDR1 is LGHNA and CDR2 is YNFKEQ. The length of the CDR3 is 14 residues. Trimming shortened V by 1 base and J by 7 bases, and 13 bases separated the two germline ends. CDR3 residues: CASSQVSWGFEAFF. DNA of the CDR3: TGTGCCAGCAGCCAAGTGTCTTGGGGGTTTGAAGCTTTCTTT.

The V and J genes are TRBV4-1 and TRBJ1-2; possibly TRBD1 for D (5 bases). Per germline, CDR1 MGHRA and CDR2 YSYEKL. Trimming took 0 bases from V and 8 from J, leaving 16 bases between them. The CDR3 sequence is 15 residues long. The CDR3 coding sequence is TGCGCCAGCAGCCAAGATCATCGGGGGGGTGAAGGCTACACCTTC. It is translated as CASSQDHRGGEGYTF.

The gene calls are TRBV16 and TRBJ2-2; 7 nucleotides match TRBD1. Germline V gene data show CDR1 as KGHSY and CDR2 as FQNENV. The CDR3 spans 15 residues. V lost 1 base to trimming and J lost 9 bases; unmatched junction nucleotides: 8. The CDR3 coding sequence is TGTGCCAGCAGCCAATTAGGGACAGACCACCGGGAGCTGTTTTTT. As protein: CASSQLGTDHRELFF.

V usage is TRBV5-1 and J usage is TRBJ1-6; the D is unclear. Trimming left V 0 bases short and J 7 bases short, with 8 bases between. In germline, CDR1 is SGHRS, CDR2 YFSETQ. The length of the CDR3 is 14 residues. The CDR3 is CASSLAADNSPLHF. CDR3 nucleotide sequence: TGCGCCAGCAGCTTGGCCGCGGACAATTCACCCCTCCACTTT.